This T cell receptor (beta chain) was sequenced for a study of blood T cell repertoires in COVID-19. Overall study: There were acute and convalescent COVID-19 samples, and they came from the United States, Italy and Spain. From T cells, B-cell-depleted T cells, or PBMCs came the material, which was cDNA or gDNA.

This clone was observed once. The CDR3 length is 14 residues. The germline V gene has CDR1 MNHEY and CDR2 SVGAGI. V gave up 0 bases and J gave up 5 bases, with 10 bases separating them. In the source study's methods: By means of reference gene primer amplification, nucleated cell counts were estimated. Sequenced by immunoSEQ multiplex PCR; TCRdb stores in-frame clones only, minus some. The V and J calls and clone size are taken from that table; D and trimming were inferred from the DNA. Among around 300,000 clones listed, approximately 90% were seen once. The TCR originated in a man between 18 and 29 years old with active or convalescent COVID-19. Sequencing input: peripheral blood. This chain links TRBV6-5 with TRBJ1-1; D uncertain. The CDR3 nucleotides read TGTGCCAGCAGTTACTCGAGAGTCATTACTGAAGCTTTCTTT. Encoded protein: CASSYSRVITEAFF.